This record looks at one TCR beta chain sequence and its context. Its specificity is not known. The data belong to a study of blood T cells in healthy people across ages. Whole-study results and caveats: Across samples, TCR beta diversity tracked strongly with naive T cell percentage.

This CDR3 is built from 13 residues. CDR1 and CDR2 from the germline V gene are DFQATT and SNEGSKA (reference sequence). J lost 3 bases, V lost 1 base, and 3 bases had no gene match. The authors ran a second PCR of roughly 6 to 11 cycles using a sample-barcoded 5' primer and a J-beta primer mix. TCRdb redid the calling of the 5' RACE reads with MiXCR, one entry per CDR3 protein. Of fewer than 650,000 distinct CDR3 sequences in the sample, around a quarter are singletons; the top ten hold over 3.5%. The sample was also reused in another study, on T cells of mothers and their children. That investigation notes: cDNA was synthesized from all extracted RNA at about 1.6 ug per reaction. Barcodes for each sample and 2-4 random nucleotides were added by the M1S primer used in the second PCR. Comparable shaping of TCR recombination output by thymic selection was observed in related and unrelated pairs.

This TCR was recovered from a boy younger than 10 in good health. Sequenced: blood. This sequence joins TRBV20-1 and TRBJ2-7, with 7 nucleotides matching TRBD2. The CDR3 region has the DNA TGCAGTGCTAGAGCGGGGGGACTCTACGAGCAGTACTTC. Translating it yields CSARAGGLYEQYF.